This record covers a single T cell receptor (beta chain). What it binds is not known. With V trimmed by 2 bases and J by 1 base, 1 base remained unmatched. CDR1 and CDR2 from the germline V gene are LGHNA and YNFKEQ. This CDR3 spans 16 amino acids. The data belong to a study of spatial heterogeneity in lung cancer. Overall study context: More than 9.5 raw reads, on average, carried each unique TCR and UMI combination. Study-level findings and limits: Tumor mutation counts were tracked by expanded intratumoral alpha and beta TCR counts.

One entry per CDR3 protein results from TCRdb running MiXCR on the 5' RACE reads. The sample shows fewer than 20,000 distinct CDR3 sequences, 6% to 9% of them seen only once. Time point defined: sample taken at primary tumor resection. 72 TRACERx patients with early, untreated non-small cell lung cancer donated samples. Sequenced here: lung tumor tissue, sampled at surgery. V and J are TRBV4-2 and TRBJ2-6; 8 nucleotides line up with TRBD1. The sequence was obtained from a male donor with early-stage non-small cell lung cancer. The CDR3 nucleotides read TGTGCCAGCAGCCAACGACAGGGGTCTGGGGCCAACGTCCTGACTTTC. Encoded protein: CASSQRQGSGANVLTF.